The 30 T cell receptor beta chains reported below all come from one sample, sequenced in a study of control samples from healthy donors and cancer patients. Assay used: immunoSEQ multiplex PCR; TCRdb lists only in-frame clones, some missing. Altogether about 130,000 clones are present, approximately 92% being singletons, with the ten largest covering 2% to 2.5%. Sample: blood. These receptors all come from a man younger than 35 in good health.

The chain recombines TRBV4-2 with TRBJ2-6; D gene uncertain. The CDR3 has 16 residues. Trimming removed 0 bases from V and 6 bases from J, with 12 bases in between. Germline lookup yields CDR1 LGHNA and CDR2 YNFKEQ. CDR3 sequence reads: CASSQDLSGVANVLTF. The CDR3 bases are TGTGCCAGCAGCCAAGACCTGTCTGGGGTGGCCAACGTCCTGACTTTC.

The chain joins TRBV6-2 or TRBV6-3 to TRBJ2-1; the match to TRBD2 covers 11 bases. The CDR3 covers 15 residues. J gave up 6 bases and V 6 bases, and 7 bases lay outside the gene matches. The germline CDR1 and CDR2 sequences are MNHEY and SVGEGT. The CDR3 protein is CASSKTSGSINEQFF. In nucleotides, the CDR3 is TGTGCCAGCAGCAAAACTAGCGGGAGCATCAATGAGCAGTTCTTC.

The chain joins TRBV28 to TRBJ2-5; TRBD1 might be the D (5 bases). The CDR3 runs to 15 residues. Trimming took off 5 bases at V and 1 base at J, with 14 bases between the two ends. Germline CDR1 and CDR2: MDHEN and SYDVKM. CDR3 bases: TGTGCCAGCAGTGCCCCTGCAGGGCTCCAAGAGACCCAGTACTTC. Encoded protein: CASSAPAGLQETQYF.

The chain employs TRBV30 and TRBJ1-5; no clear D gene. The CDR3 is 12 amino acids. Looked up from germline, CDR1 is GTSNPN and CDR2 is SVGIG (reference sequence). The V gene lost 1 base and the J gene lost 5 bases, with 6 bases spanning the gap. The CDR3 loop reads CAWSDRDQPQHF. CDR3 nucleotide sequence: TGTGCCTGGAGTGACAGAGATCAGCCCCAGCATTTT.

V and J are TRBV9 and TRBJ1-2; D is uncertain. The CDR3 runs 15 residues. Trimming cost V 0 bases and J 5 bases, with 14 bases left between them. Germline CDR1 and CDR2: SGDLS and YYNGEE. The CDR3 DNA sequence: TGTGCCAGCAGCGTAGGTGCATCAGAAAGTTATGGCTACACCTTC. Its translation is CASSVGASESYGYTF.

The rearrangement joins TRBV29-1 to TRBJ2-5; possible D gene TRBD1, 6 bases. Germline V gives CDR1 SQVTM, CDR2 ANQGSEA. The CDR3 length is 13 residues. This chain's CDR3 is CIVRRSQGETQYF. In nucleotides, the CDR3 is TGCATCGTCCGTAGGAGCCAGGGGGAGACCCAGTACTTC.

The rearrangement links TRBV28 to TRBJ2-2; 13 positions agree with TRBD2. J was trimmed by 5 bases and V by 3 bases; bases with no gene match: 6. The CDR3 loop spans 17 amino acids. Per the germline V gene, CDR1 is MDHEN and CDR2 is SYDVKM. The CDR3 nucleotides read TGTGCCAGCAGTTTTACTAGCGGGAGGGCCTTAACCGGGGAGCTGTTTTTT. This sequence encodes CASSFTSGRALTGELFF.

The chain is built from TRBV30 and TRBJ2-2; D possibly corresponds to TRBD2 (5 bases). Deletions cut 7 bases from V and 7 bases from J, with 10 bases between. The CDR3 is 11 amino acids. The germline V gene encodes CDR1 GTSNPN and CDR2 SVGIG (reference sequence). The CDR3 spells CAFPAGGELFF. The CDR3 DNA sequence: TGTGCCTTCCCTGCGGGCGGGGAGCTGTTTTTT.

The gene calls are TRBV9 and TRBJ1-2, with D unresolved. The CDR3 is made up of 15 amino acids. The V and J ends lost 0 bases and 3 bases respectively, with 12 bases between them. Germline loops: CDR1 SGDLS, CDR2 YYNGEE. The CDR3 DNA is TGTGCCAGCAGCGTAGTAAAAGGACCCTACTATGGCTACACCTTC. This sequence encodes CASSVVKGPYYGYTF.

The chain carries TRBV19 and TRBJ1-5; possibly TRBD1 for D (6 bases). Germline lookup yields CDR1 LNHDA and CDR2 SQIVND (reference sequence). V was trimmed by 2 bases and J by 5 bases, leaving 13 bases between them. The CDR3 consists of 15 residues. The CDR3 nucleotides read TGTGCCAGTAGTATAAGTTGGGGGGCGCATCAGCCCCAGCATTTT. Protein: CASSISWGAHQPQHF.

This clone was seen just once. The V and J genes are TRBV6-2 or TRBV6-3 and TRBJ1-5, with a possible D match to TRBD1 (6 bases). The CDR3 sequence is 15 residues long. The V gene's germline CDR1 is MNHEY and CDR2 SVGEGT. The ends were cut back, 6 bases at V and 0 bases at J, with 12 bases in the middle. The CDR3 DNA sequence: TGTGCCAGCAGCAGCGGACAGATTAGCAATCAGCCCCAGCATTTT. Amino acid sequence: CASSSGQISNQPQHF.

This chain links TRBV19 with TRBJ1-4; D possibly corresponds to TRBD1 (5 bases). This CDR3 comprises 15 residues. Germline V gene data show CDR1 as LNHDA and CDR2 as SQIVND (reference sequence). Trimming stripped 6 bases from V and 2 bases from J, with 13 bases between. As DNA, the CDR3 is TGTGCCAGTAGGACTCAGGGTTTTACTAATGAAAAACTGTTTTTT. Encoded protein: CASRTQGFTNEKLFF.

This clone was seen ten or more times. CDR3 amino acids: CASSDLAVDTQYF. DNA of the CDR3: TGTGCCAGCAGTGACCTAGCGGTAGATACGCAGTATTTT. The chain employs TRBV6-1 and TRBJ2-3, with 7 bases that match TRBD2. The V gene's germline CDR1 is MNHNS and CDR2 SASEGT. This CDR3 region has 13 residues. Trimming cost V 3 bases and J 5 bases; bases outside gene matches: 2.

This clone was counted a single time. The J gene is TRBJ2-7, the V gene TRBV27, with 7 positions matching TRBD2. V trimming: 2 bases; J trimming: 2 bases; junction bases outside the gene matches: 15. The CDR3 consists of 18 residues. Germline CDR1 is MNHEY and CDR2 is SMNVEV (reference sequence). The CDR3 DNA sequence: TGTGCCAGCAGTTTAGCCCCCGAGGGGCGGGAGATCCCCTACGAGCAGTACGTC. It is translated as CASSLAPEGREIPYEQYV.

This CDR3 is CASIAVAVELFF. In DNA, the CDR3 is TGCGCCAGCATTGCGGTCGCGGTCGAGCTGTTTTTT. V is TRBV5-1 and J is TRBJ2-2; D not resolved. The ends were cut back, 6 bases at V and 11 bases at J, with 14 bases in the middle. This CDR3 comprises 12 residues. Germline loops: CDR1 SGHRS, CDR2 YFSETQ. Together with reference TRBV5-1 and TRBJ2-2, the CDR3 gives the full variable domain: KAGVTQTPRYLIKTRGQQVTLSCSPISGHRSVSWYQQTPGQGLQFLFEYFSETQRNKGNFPGRFSGRQFSNSRSEMNVSTLELGDSALYLCASIAVAVELFFGEGSRLTVL.

The CDR3 sequence is CASADSPSDTQYF. The CDR3 coding sequence is TGTGCCAGCGCCGACTCCCCCTCAGATACGCAGTATTTT. This sequence joins TRBV2 and TRBJ2-3; no clear D. Germline lookup yields CDR1 SNHLY and CDR2 FYNNEI. V lost 8 bases to trimming and J lost 4 bases, with 13 bases between them. The CDR3 is 13 amino acids.

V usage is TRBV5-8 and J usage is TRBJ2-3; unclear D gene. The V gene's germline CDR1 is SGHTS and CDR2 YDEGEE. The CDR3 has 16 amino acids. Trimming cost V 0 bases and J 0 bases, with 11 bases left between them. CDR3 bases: TGTGCCAGCAGCTTGGGACAAACCAAAAGCACAGATACGCAGTATTTT. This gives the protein CASSLGQTKSTDTQYF.

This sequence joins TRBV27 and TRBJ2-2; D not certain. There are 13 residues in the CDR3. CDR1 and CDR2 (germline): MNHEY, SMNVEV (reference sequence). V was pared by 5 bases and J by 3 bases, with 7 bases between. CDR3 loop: CASSPTHTGELFF. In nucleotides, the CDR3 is TGTGCCAGCAGTCCAACCCACACCGGGGAGCTGTTTTTT.

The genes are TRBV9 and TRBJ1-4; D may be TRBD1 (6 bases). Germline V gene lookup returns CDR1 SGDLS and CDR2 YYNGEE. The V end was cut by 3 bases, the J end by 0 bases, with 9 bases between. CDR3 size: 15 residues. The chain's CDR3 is CASSAGGPTNEKLFF. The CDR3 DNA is TGTGCCAGCAGCGCCGGGGGCCCAACTAATGAAAAACTGTTTTTT. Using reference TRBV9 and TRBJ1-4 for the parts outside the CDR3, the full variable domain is DSGVTQTPKHLITATGQRVTLRCSPRSGDLSVYWYQQSLDQGLQFLIQYYNGEERAKGNILERFSAQQFPDLHSELNLSSLELGDSALYFCASSAGGPTNEKLFFGSGTQLSVL.

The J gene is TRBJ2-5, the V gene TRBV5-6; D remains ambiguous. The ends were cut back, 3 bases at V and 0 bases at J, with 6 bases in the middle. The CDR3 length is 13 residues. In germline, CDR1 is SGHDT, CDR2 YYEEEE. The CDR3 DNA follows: TGTGCCAGCAGCTGGTCTAACCAAGAGACCCAGTACTTC. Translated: CASSWSNQETQYF. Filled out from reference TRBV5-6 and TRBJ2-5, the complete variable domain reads DAGVTQSPTHLIKTRGQQVTLRCSPKSGHDTVSWYQQALGQGPQFIFQYYEEEERQRGNFPDRFSGHQFPNYSSELNVNALLLGDSALYLCASSWSNQETQYFGPGTRLLVL.

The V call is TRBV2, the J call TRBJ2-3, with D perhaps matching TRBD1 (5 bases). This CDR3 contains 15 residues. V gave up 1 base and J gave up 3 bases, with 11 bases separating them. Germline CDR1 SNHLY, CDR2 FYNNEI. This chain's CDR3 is CASSEEGRVTDTQYF. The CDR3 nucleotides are TGTGCCAGCAGTGAAGAGGGCAGGGTTACAGATACGCAGTATTTT.

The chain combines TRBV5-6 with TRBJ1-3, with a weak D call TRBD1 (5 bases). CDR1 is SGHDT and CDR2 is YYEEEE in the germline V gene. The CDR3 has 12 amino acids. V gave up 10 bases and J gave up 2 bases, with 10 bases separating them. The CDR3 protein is CAYGGAGNTIYF. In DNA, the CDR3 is TGTGCCTACGGAGGGGCTGGAAACACCATATATTTT.

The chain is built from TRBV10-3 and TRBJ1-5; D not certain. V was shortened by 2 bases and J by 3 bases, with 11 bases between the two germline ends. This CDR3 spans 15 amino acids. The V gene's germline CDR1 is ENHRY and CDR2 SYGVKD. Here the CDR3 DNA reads TGTGCCATCAGTGAGGGGAAGGGAGACAATCAGCCCCAGCATTTT. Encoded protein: CAISEGKGDNQPQHF.

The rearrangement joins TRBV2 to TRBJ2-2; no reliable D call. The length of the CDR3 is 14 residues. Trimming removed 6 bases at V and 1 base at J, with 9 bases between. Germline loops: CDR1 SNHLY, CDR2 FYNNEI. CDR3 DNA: TGTGCCAGCAGGGGTAGCAGGAACACCGGGGAGCTGTTTTTT. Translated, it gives CASRGSRNTGELFF. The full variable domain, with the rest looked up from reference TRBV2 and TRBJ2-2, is EPEVTQTPSHQVTQMGQEVILRCVPISNHLYFYWYRQILGQKVEFLVSFYNNEISEKSEIFDDQFSVERPDGSNFTLKIRSTKLEDSAMYFCASRGSRNTGELFFGEGSRLTVL.

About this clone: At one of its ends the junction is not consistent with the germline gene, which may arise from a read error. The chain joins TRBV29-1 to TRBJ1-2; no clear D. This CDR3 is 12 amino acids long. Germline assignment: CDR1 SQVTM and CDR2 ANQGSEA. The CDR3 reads CSVEEAATTATF. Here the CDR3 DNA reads TGCAGCGTTGAAGAGGCGGCGACTACAGCTACGTTC.

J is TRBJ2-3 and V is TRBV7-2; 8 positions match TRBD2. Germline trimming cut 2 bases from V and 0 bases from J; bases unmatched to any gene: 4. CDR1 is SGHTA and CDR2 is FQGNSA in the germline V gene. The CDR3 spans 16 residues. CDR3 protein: CASSLRGGPSTDTQYF. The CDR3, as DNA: TGTGCCAGCAGCTTACGGGGGGGCCCTAGCACAGATACGCAGTATTTT.

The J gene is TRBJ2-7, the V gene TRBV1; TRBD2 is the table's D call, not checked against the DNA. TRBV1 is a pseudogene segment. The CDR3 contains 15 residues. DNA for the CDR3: TGCACCAGCAGCCACGGAGCGGGCGGCACCTACGAGCAGTACGTC. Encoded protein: CTSSHGAGGTYEQYV.

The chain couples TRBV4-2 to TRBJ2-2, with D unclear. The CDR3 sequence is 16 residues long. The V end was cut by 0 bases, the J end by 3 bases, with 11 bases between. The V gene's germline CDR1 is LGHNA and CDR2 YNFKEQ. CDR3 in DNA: TGTGCCAGCAGCCAAGATATCTGGGCAGACACCGGGGAGCTGTTTTTT. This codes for CASSQDIWADTGELFF.

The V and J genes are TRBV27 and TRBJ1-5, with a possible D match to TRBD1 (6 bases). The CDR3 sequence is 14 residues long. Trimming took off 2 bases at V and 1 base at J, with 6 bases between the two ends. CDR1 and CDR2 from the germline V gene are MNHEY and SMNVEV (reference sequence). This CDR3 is CASSLTGSNQPQHF. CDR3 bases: TGTGCCAGCAGTTTAACAGGGAGCAATCAGCCCCAGCATTTT.

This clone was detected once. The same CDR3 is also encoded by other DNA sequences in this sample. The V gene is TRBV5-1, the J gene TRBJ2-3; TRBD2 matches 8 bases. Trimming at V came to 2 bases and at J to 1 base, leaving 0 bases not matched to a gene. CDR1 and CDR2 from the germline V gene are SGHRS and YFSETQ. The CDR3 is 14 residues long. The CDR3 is CASSLAGGTDTQYF. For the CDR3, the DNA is TGCGCCAGCAGCTTAGCGGGGGGCACAGATACGCAGTATTTT.